This is a list of T cell receptor beta chains from one sample in a study of preoperative IRX-2 immunotherapy in early breast cancer. The assay was immunoSEQ multiplex PCR, and TCRdb's table has in-frame clones only and misses some. The repertoire holds about 32,000 clones, with roughly four fifths as singletons. Source: lymph node tissue, taken from a patient treated with IRX-2 immunotherapy. The receptors come from a human donor with breast cancer. Each CDR3 is given with its conserved first and last residue. Each record gives: D gene, J gene, V gene, CDR3 protein. The D gene is left open where the match is weak.

d_gene: .; j_gene: TRBJ2-7; v_gene: TRBV19; CDR3aa: CASGPRDGSWEQYF
d_gene: TRBD2; j_gene: TRBJ2-7; v_gene: TRBV5-1; CDR3aa: CASSLRSGGTSEQYF
d_gene: TRBD1; j_gene: TRBJ2-5; v_gene: TRBV9; CDR3aa: CASSPPGQGKTQYF
d_gene: .; j_gene: TRBJ1-1; v_gene: TRBV29-1; CDR3aa: CSVDRQDRTEAFF
d_gene: .; j_gene: TRBJ1-2; v_gene: TRBV6-8; CDR3aa: CASSYAPQGDHGYTF
d_gene: .; j_gene: TRBJ2-5; v_gene: TRBV18; CDR3aa: CASSPLVAEGETQYF
d_gene: .; j_gene: TRBJ2-5; v_gene: TRBV12-5; CDR3aa: CASGSPRGSETQYF
d_gene: .; j_gene: TRBJ2-3; v_gene: TRBV15; CDR3aa: CATSRGLATDTQYF
d_gene: .; j_gene: TRBJ2-7; v_gene: TRBV19; CDR3aa: CASSIFLSSYEQYF
d_gene: .; j_gene: TRBJ2-5; v_gene: TRBV2; CDR3aa: CASSEEAWETQYF
d_gene: .; j_gene: TRBJ2-2; v_gene: TRBV6-8; CDR3aa: CASSPPGAWTGELFF
d_gene: TRBD2; j_gene: TRBJ2-2; v_gene: TRBV30; CDR3aa: CAWSVLAASTGELFF
d_gene: .; j_gene: TRBJ2-7; v_gene: TRBV6-8; CDR3aa: CASSFSRDYEQYF